This TCR beta chain was documented in a study of T cells in Graves' hyperthyroidism and ophthalmopathy. Amplified TCR beta CDR3 regions derived from RNA transcripts. HTBI primers were employed in a first-round RT-PCR of the TCR CDR3. TCRdb reprocessed the multiplex PCR reads with MiXCR, giving one entry per CDR3 protein. This sample yields some 350,000 distinct CDR3 sequences, of which approximately 14% are seen a single time; about 21% belongs to the top ten. V lost 3 bases and J lost 2, with 9 bases in between. The germline V gene encodes CDR1 SQVTM and CDR2 ANQGSEA. This CDR3 has 13 amino acids. The source is a woman aged 55-70 years with Graves' ophthalmopathy. This chain links TRBV29-1 with TRBJ2-3; no firm D call. What was sequenced was blood. CDR3 coding DNA: TGCAGCGTTGATAACCCAGCCACAGATACGCAGTATTTT. Its protein product is CSVDNPATDTQYF.